The present TCR beta chain was sequenced within a study of blood T cell repertoires in COVID-19 (dated by TCRdb to about 2020). Concerning the study at large: The collaborator samples originated in the United States, Italy and Spain and spanned the acute and convalescent phases of COVID-19. The prospective study material was composed of cDNA or gDNA derived from T cells, B-cell-depleted T cells, or PBMCs. The dataset comprised deeply sampled blood TCRbeta repertoires from subjects exposed to, actively infected with, or recovered from COVID-19. A freely available public database, intended as a resource for researchers studying the immune response to SARS-CoV-2, is where the repertoires were released. The samples were drawn from the first 160 participants of the ongoing ImmuneRACE study and from 1,200 or so subjects provided by 6 global collaborators. A de-identified subject ID, COVID-19 status, age in years and sex were almost always included in the sample metadata. Where HLA class I and class II types were available, the types were taken from metadata supplied by the sample provider, not from assay-based typing. What the study reported, not specific to this receptor: How much clinical and demographic metadata was included differed by source and by participant, and the metadata was provided uncurated.

The collaborating institutions used their own protocols to collect whole blood in K2EDTA tubes. For TCRbeta analysis, collaborators shipped samples as frozen whole blood, isolated PBMCs, or DNA extracted from either of those sample types. The CDR3 covers 14 residues, taking in both the cysteine and the phenylalanine. The DNA shown is the 42-base CDR3, in frame from base 1. In the germline V gene, CDR1 corresponds to SGHDT and CDR2 to YYEEEE. V and J lose 0 bases and 2 bases, and a span of 8 bases separates them. TCRbeta CDR3 regions were amplified from genomic DNA using the immunoSEQ Assay, a bias-controlled multiplex PCR. The authors' analysis ran thus. The number of nucleated cells in each sample was estimated from the amplification of reference gene primers within the assay. To quantify the absolute abundance of each unique TCRbeta CDR3 rearrangement, sequence reads were collapsed and filtered. Productive Simpson clonality was computed per sample as the square root of Simpson's diversity index over productive rearrangements. TCRdb provides this immuneACCESS table in a form limited to in-frame rearrangements. Some clones are lacking; in checked studies, under half of them reflect an unresolved V gene, and why the rest are absent is not known. That table furnishes V, J and clone size, whereas the DNA furnished D and trimming. Counted in this sample were roughly 260,000 clones; 90% of them appeared once. The top ten clonotypes cover 3.7% of the sample.

Points on this clone: Its target antigen remains unknown. Per-base quality was not reported, and no clone a single base away is much larger than it. This sample includes further DNA sequences coding for the same CDR3.

The specimen was peripheral blood. This receptor chain uses TRBV5-6 and TRBJ1-2; the best D guess is TRBD1, with 5 bases matching. This clonotype was sampled from a woman aged 40 to 50 with acute or convalescent COVID-19. Here the CDR3 is given as CASSLGDRNYGYTF. The sequence in DNA is TGTGCCAGCAGCTTGGGCGACAGAAACTATGGCTACACCTTC.